The rows below give T cell receptor beta chains drawn from one sample of a study of OX40 agonist ivuxolimab in advanced cancers. Sequenced by immunoSEQ multiplex PCR; TCRdb stores in-frame clones only, minus some. This sample has approximately 58,000 clones, with 70% to 90% found just once. This specimen was CD4+ or CD8+ T cells sorted from blood, taken in a trial of the OX40 agonist ivuxolimab. The receptor set was obtained from an adult with an advanced solid tumor such as melanoma, head and neck, liver or kidney cancer. Each CDR3 is given with its conserved first and last residue. A D gene is named only where the DNA matches it firmly. Clone size is not always given. Where it is, it says once, few, many or a class for expanded clones.

TRBJ2-1,TRBD2,TRBV5-1,.,TGCGCCAGCAGCTTGGACGGGACTAGCGTCAATGAGCAGTTCTTC,CASSLDGTSVNEQFF
TRBJ2-7,.,TRBV19,.,TGTGCCAGTAGTATGCTTGGATTGTCCTACGAGCAGTACTTC,CASSMLGLSYEQYF
TRBJ1-5,TRBD1,TRBV29-1,once,TGCAGCGTCGGGACAGGTAGTCAGCCCCAGCATTTT,CSVGTGSQPQHF
TRBJ1-3,.,TRBV10-3,.,TGTGCCACGGCACAGGCTCTAGGGGGGAACACCATATATTTT,CATAQALGGNTIYF
TRBJ2-7,.,TRBV20-1,few,TGCAGTGCTCGACTATACGAGCAGTACTTC,CSARLYEQYF
TRBJ1-4,TRBD1,TRBV25-1,.,TGTGCCAGCAGTGAAATGACAGGGGGAAATGAAAAACTGTTTTTT,CASSEMTGGNEKLFF
TRBJ1-2,.,TRBV28,.,TGTGCCAGCAGTTTTTCTTCAGGAACTAACTATGGCTACACCTTC,CASSFSSGTNYGYTF
TRBJ1-2,TRBD1,TRBV5-1,.,TGCGCCAGCAGCCCGCGACAGGGAGCTAACTATGGCTACACCTTC,CASSPRQGANYGYTF
TRBJ2-3,.,TRBV5-5,.,TGTGCCAGCAGCATGGGGATAGGGGACTGGGGCACAGATACGCAGTATTTT,CASSMGIGDWGTDTQYF
TRBJ2-3,.,TRBV5-1,.,TGCGCCAGCAGTGTGGGAAAGGGCACAGATACGCAGTATTTT,CASSVGKGTDTQYF
TRBJ2-2,.,TRBV11-2,.,TGTGCCAGCAGCTTTATAGCGGCAAACACCGGGGAGCTGTTTTTT,CASSFIAANTGELFF
TRBJ1-1,.,TRBV10-3,.,TGTGCCATCAGTGAGTCTTATGGGGAAGCTTTCTTT,CAISESYGEAFF
TRBJ2-7,.,TRBV19,.,TGTGCCAGTAGTAGGGTTGGGGACGTAGGAACTGACGAGCAGTACTTC,CASSRVGDVGTDEQYF
TRBJ1-6,.,TRBV7-2,.,TGTGCCAGCCGCCTCCCCTCGTCACCCCTCCACTTT,CASRLPSSPLHF
TRBJ2-3,.,TRBV20-1,once,TGCAGTGCTTCCAGGGAAAATACGCAGTATTTT,CSASRENTQYF
TRBJ2-7,TRBD2,TRBV7-3,.,TGTGCCAGCAGCTTGACTAGCGGGAGTTACGACGAGCAGTACTTC,CASSLTSGSYDEQYF
TRBJ2-3,.,TRBV7-2,.,TGTGCCAGCAGCTTAGACGGCTATATAACAGATACGCAGTATTTT,CASSLDGYITDTQYF
TRBJ2-7,TRBD2,TRBV28,.,TGTGCCAGCAGTTTAGACCTTTTCGGGGGGGCCTACGAGCAGTACTTC,CASSLDLFGGAYEQYF
TRBJ2-7,TRBD1,TRBV6-5,.,TGTGCCAGCAGTTATAGGAGAGGGGGCCACTACGAGCAGTACTTC,CASSYRRGGHYEQYF
TRBJ2-1,TRBD2,TRBV7-2,.,TGTGCCAGCAGCCAAGGACTAGTCTACAATGAGCAGTTCTTC,CASSQGLVYNEQFF
TRBJ1-5,.,TRBV28,.,TGTGCCAGCCGTACCCCGGACAGAACCAATCAGCCCCAGCATTTT,CASRTPDRTNQPQHF
TRBJ2-2,.,TRBV2,.,TGTGCCAGCAGACTAGGTGCGGGGGAGCTGTTTTTT,CASRLGAGELFF
TRBJ1-2,TRBD1,TRBV9,.,TGTGCCAGTGGGACAGGCTACGCAAGAAATGGCTACACCTTC,CASGTGYARNGYTF
TRBJ2-3,.,TRBV7-3,.,TGTGCCAGCAGCTTAGGGCCCGCGACAGATACGCAGTATTTT,CASSLGPATDTQYF
TRBJ1-2,.,TRBV27,.,TGTGCCAGCAGCCCCCCCGGGGCTCGGGGCTACACCTTC,CASSPPGARGYTF
TRBJ2-3,.,TRBV7-2,.,TGTGCCAGCAGCTTAGGTACCGACTTGGATACGCAGTATTTT,CASSLGTDLDTQYF
TRBJ2-1,.,TRBV5-1,.,TGCGCCAGCAGCTGGCAGGGTGGCCAGCCGGGGAATGAGCAGTTCTTC,CASSWQGGQPGNEQFF
TRBJ2-7,.,TRBV15,.,TGTGCCACCAGCAGAGATAACCTCAAGCAGTACTTC,CATSRDNLKQYF
TRBJ2-2,.,TRBV7-2,.,TGTGCCAGCAGCTTAGTTGGGGGGGAGCTGTTTTTT,CASSLVGGELFF
TRBJ1-4,.,TRBV6-5,.,TGTGCCAGCAGTTACTCCGGGGGGAAGGGTGAAAAACTGTTTTTT,CASSYSGGKGEKLFF
TRBJ2-3,TRBD2,TRBV5-1,.,TGCGCCAGCAGCTTGCGGGACGGGAGGGCCGAAGATACGCAGTATTTT,CASSLRDGRAEDTQYF
TRBJ1-4,.,TRBV4-3,.,TGCGCCAGCAGCCAAGATATCTCTAAGGGGCCAGCAACTAATGAAAAACTGTTTTTT,CASSQDISKGPATNEKLFF
TRBJ2-5,TRBD1,TRBV7-7,.,TGTGCTAGCAGCTTCGACAGGGTTAAGACCCAGTACTTC,CASSFDRVKTQYF
TRBJ2-2,.,TRBV7-3,.,TGTGCCAGCAGCTTACACCCGAACACCGGGGAGCTGTTTTTT,CASSLHPNTGELFF
TRBJ2-2,.,TRBV7-2,.,TGTGCCAGCAGCCCCCCGTGGCGGGTAACCGGGGAGCTGTTTTTT,CASSPPWRVTGELFF
TRBJ2-3,TRBD2,TRBV4-2,.,TGTGCCAGCAGCCGTAGCGGGACAGATACGCAGTATTTT,CASSRSGTDTQYF
TRBJ2-1,TRBD2,TRBV7-3,once,TGTGCCAGCAGCTTAGCCCATAGCGGGAGTGACAATGAGCAGTTCTTC,CASSLAHSGSDNEQFF
TRBJ2-3,.,TRBV28,.,TGTGCCAGCAGTCCCCCTAACACAGATACGCAGTATTTT,CASSPPNTDTQYF
TRBJ1-2,TRBD1,TRBV6-5,once,TGTGCCAGCAGTTACCCGGGACAGGGCGGTGGCTACACCTTC,CASSYPGQGGGYTF
TRBJ2-7,.,TRBV29-1,.,TGCAGCGTTGAAGCGGTGCCGTACGAGCAGTACTTC,CSVEAVPYEQYF
TRBJ2-1,TRBD2,TRBV19,.,TGTGCCAGTAGTGCCAGCGGGAGGGCCAATGAGCAGTTCTTC,CASSASGRANEQFF
TRBJ1-2,.,TRBV28,.,TGTGCCAGCAGTTTAATTTCGGGGGGCCATGGCTACACCTTC,CASSLISGGHGYTF
TRBJ2-4,TRBD2,TRBV6-1,few,TGTGCCAGCAGTGCCGGACTAGCGGCTCGCATTCAGTACTTC,CASSAGLAARIQYF
TRBJ2-1,TRBD1,TRBV5-4,.,TGTGCCAGCAGCTTGGGACAGGGTTACAATGAGCAGTTCTTC,CASSLGQGYNEQFF
TRBJ2-3,TRBD2,TRBV7-3,.,TGTGCCAGCAGCTTAATAGCGGGGAACACAGATACGCAGTATTTT,CASSLIAGNTDTQYF
TRBJ2-5,TRBD2,TRBV7-2,.,TGTGCCAGCAGCTTAGCGAGCGGGAGAAGGAGGGAGACCCAGTACTTC,CASSLASGRRRETQYF
TRBJ1-1,.,TRBV11-3,medium-sized,TGTGCCAGCAGCTTAGATGGGAGGGCCGGGGACACTGAAGCTTTCTTT,CASSLDGRAGDTEAFF